The rows below give T cell receptor beta chains drawn from one sample of a study of control samples from healthy donors and cancer patients. Here immunoSEQ multiplex PCR was the method, and the copy in TCRdb shows in-frame clones only, minus some. Here the sample spans just over 80,000 clones, about 94% being singletons. Sequenced input: blood. The origin of the receptors is a woman between 18 and 29 years old in good health. CDR3s include the opening cysteine and the closing phenylalanine or tryptophan. A D gene is named only where the DNA matches it firmly. Clone size is stated in some rows and not others, as once, few, many or a class when expanded.

d_call: TRBD2; clone_size: .; j_call: TRBJ2-3; v_call: TRBV29-1; cdr3_aa: CSVAPGLAATDTQYF; cdr3_nt: TGCAGCGTTGCACCGGGACTAGCGGCCACAGATACGCAGTATTTT
d_call: .; clone_size: few; j_call: TRBJ2-3; v_call: TRBV5-1; cdr3_aa: CASSGGAATDTQYF; cdr3_nt: TGCGCCAGCAGCGGGGGGGCTGCAACCGATACGCAGTATTTT
d_call: .; clone_size: .; j_call: TRBJ1-1; v_call: TRBV19; cdr3_aa: CASSLQRDTEAFF; cdr3_nt: TGTGCCAGTAGTCTGCAAAGGGACACTGAAGCTTTCTTT
d_call: TRBD2; clone_size: few; j_call: TRBJ2-7; v_call: TRBV5-4; cdr3_aa: CASRTRGGAPYEQYF; cdr3_nt: TGTGCCAGCCGAACACGGGGGGGGGCCCCCTACGAGCAGTACTTC
d_call: .; clone_size: .; j_call: TRBJ1-4; v_call: TRBV14; cdr3_aa: CASSLARTINEKLFF; cdr3_nt: TGTGCCAGCAGCCTAGCAAGGACTATTAATGAAAAACTGTTTTTT
d_call: TRBD2; clone_size: .; j_call: TRBJ2-7; v_call: TRBV3-1/TRBV3-2; cdr3_aa: CAAGGSYEQYF; cdr3_nt: TGTGCCGCCGGCGGGAGCTACGAGCAGTACTTC
d_call: .; clone_size: .; j_call: TRBJ2-3; v_call: TRBV24-1; cdr3_aa: CATSDYGTPGYF; cdr3_nt: TGTGCCACCAGTGATTATGGGACCCCCGGATATTTT
d_call: TRBD1; clone_size: .; j_call: TRBJ1-3; v_call: TRBV28; cdr3_aa: CASSVQGAQKDTIYF; cdr3_nt: TGTGCCAGCAGTGTGCAGGGGGCTCAGAAGGACACCATATATTTT
d_call: .; clone_size: once; j_call: TRBJ1-5; v_call: TRBV28; cdr3_aa: CASSFRAGWYSNQPQHF; cdr3_nt: TGTGCCAGCAGTTTCAGGGCAGGGTGGTATAGCAATCAGCCCCAGCATTTT
d_call: .; clone_size: .; j_call: TRBJ2-5; v_call: TRBV14; cdr3_aa: CASSQGVWIQETQYF; cdr3_nt: TGTGCCAGCAGCCAAGGTGTTTGGATACAAGAGACCCAGTACTTC
d_call: TRBD2; clone_size: once; j_call: TRBJ2-7; v_call: TRBV7-9; cdr3_aa: CASNPSGGSHEQYF; cdr3_nt: TGTGCCAGCAATCCGAGCGGGGGCTCCCACGAGCAGTACTTC
d_call: TRBD1; clone_size: .; j_call: TRBJ2-3; v_call: TRBV7-6; cdr3_aa: CASSFTRTGGADTQYF; cdr3_nt: TGTGCCAGCAGCTTCACCAGGACAGGAGGAGCAGATACGCAGTATTTT
d_call: .; clone_size: .; j_call: TRBJ1-6; v_call: TRBV7-2; cdr3_aa: CASSLVSTAIPLHF; cdr3_nt: TGTGCCAGCAGCTTAGTGTCAACGGCTATTCCCCTCCACTTT
d_call: .; clone_size: .; j_call: TRBJ2-5; v_call: TRBV7-7; cdr3_aa: CASSFRLAGETQYF; cdr3_nt: TGTGCTAGCAGCTTCCGGCTAGCCGGCGAGACCCAGTACTTC
d_call: .; clone_size: .; j_call: TRBJ1-6; v_call: TRBV15; cdr3_aa: CATSKDTEASPLHF; cdr3_nt: TGTGCCACCAGCAAGGACACAGAGGCATCACCCCTCCACTTT
d_call: .; clone_size: .; j_call: TRBJ1-5; v_call: TRBV6-1; cdr3_aa: CASSEASSNQPQHF; cdr3_nt: TGTGCCAGCAGTGAAGCGAGCAGCAATCAGCCCCAGCATTTT
d_call: TRBD1; clone_size: .; j_call: TRBJ1-1; v_call: TRBV24-1; cdr3_aa: CATSDFGTGGRDTEAFF; cdr3_nt: TGTGCCACCAGTGATTTTGGGACAGGGGGTAGAGATACTGAAGCTTTCTTT
d_call: .; clone_size: .; j_call: TRBJ1-6; v_call: TRBV28; cdr3_aa: CASTLFSPVNGGYNSPLHF; cdr3_nt: TGTGCCAGCACCCTCTTCTCCCCCGTGAATGGGGGCTATAATTCACCCCTCCACTTT
d_call: .; clone_size: .; j_call: TRBJ1-2; v_call: TRBV12-3/TRBV12-4; cdr3_aa: CASSASPNYGYTF; cdr3_nt: TGTGCCAGCAGTGCCAGTCCTAACTATGGCTACACCTTC
d_call: TRBD1; clone_size: .; j_call: TRBJ1-2; v_call: TRBV7-9; cdr3_aa: CASSLDGQGKGYTF; cdr3_nt: TGTGCCAGCAGCTTAGACGGACAGGGAAAAGGCTACACCTTC
d_call: .; clone_size: .; j_call: TRBJ2-7; v_call: TRBV19; cdr3_aa: CASSLTTTYEQYF; cdr3_nt: TGTGCCAGTAGCCTGACGACGACCTACGAGCAGTACTTC
d_call: .; clone_size: .; j_call: TRBJ2-2; v_call: TRBV7-9; cdr3_aa: CASSLVVGPNTGELFF; cdr3_nt: TGTGCCAGCAGCTTAGTCGTCGGCCCGAACACCGGGGAGCTGTTTTTT
d_call: TRBD1; clone_size: .; j_call: TRBJ2-3; v_call: TRBV19; cdr3_aa: CASSNEGARPDTQYF; cdr3_nt: TGTGCCAGTAGTAATGAGGGGGCGCGCCCAGATACGCAGTATTTT
d_call: .; clone_size: few; j_call: TRBJ1-3; v_call: TRBV4-1; cdr3_aa: CASSQLRTAGSGNTIYF; cdr3_nt: TGCGCCAGCAGCCAGCTAAGGACGGCGGGCTCTGGAAACACCATATATTTT
d_call: .; clone_size: .; j_call: TRBJ1-1; v_call: TRBV6-1; cdr3_aa: CASSEQGKAGGSEAFF; cdr3_nt: TGTGCCAGCAGTGAACAGGGGAAGGCGGGAGGGTCTGAAGCTTTCTTT
d_call: .; clone_size: .; j_call: TRBJ2-7; v_call: TRBV12-3/TRBV12-4; cdr3_aa: CASRSGGSYEQYF; cdr3_nt: TGTGCCAGCAGGAGCGGCGGTTCCTACGAGCAGTACTTC
d_call: TRBD1; clone_size: medium-sized; j_call: TRBJ2-6; v_call: TRBV4-2; cdr3_aa: CASSPRDRAGANVLTF; cdr3_nt: TGTGCCAGCAGCCCCCGGGACAGGGCTGGGGCCAACGTCCTGACTTTC
d_call: .; clone_size: .; j_call: TRBJ2-5; v_call: TRBV5-4; cdr3_aa: CASSLVVGGETQYF; cdr3_nt: TGTGCCAGCAGCTTGGTTGTAGGGGGAGAGACCCAGTACTTC
d_call: .; clone_size: .; j_call: TRBJ2-2; v_call: TRBV28; cdr3_aa: CASRRGSDTGELFF; cdr3_nt: TGTGCCAGCAGGCGGGGCTCGGACACCGGGGAGCTGTTTTTT
d_call: .; clone_size: .; j_call: TRBJ2-1; v_call: TRBV9; cdr3_aa: CASSVGWVNEQFF; cdr3_nt: TGTGCCAGCAGCGTAGGATGGGTCAATGAGCAGTTCTTC
d_call: .; clone_size: .; j_call: TRBJ2-7; v_call: TRBV18; cdr3_aa: CASGAGRGGYEQYF; cdr3_nt: TGTGCCAGCGGGGCCGGAAGGGGTGGGTACGAGCAGTACTTC
d_call: .; clone_size: once; j_call: TRBJ1-5; v_call: TRBV11-2; cdr3_aa: CASSSTRFNQPQHF; cdr3_nt: TGTGCCAGCAGCTCCACACGGTTCAATCAGCCCCAGCATTTT
d_call: .; clone_size: .; j_call: TRBJ1-1; v_call: TRBV29-1; cdr3_aa: CSVRIPNTEAFF; cdr3_nt: TGCAGCGTTCGCATCCCGAACACTGAAGCTTTCTTT
d_call: TRBD1; clone_size: few; j_call: TRBJ2-1; v_call: TRBV5-6; cdr3_aa: CASSHGTGSHNEQFF; cdr3_nt: TGTGCCAGCAGCCACGGGACAGGGTCGCACAATGAGCAGTTCTTC
d_call: .; clone_size: .; j_call: TRBJ2-2; v_call: TRBV11-2; cdr3_aa: CASSPTTATRRGELFF; cdr3_nt: TGTGCCAGCAGCCCGACGACAGCGACACGTCGTGGGGAGCTGTTTTTT
d_call: TRBD1; clone_size: .; j_call: TRBJ1-2; v_call: TRBV28; cdr3_aa: CASSLSGTGNGYTF; cdr3_nt: TGTGCCAGCAGTTTATCCGGGACAGGGAATGGCTACACCTTC
d_call: TRBD2; clone_size: .; j_call: TRBJ2-2; v_call: TRBV28; cdr3_aa: CASRHFAVSKRGGNTGELFF; cdr3_nt: TGTGCCAGCAGACATTTTGCGGTATCGAAGCGGGGGGGAAACACCGGGGAGCTGTTTTTT
d_call: TRBD2; clone_size: .; j_call: TRBJ2-5; v_call: TRBV15; cdr3_aa: CATSLLAGGPETQYF; cdr3_nt: TGTGCCACCAGCTTACTAGCGGGGGGGCCAGAGACCCAGTACTTC
d_call: TRBD2; clone_size: .; j_call: TRBJ2-7; v_call: TRBV5-4; cdr3_aa: CASSPERGRLGEQYF; cdr3_nt: TGTGCCAGCAGCCCGGAGCGGGGGCGCTTGGGCGAGCAGTACTTC
d_call: .; clone_size: .; j_call: TRBJ2-3; v_call: TRBV5-1; cdr3_aa: CASSRRQALSTDTQYF; cdr3_nt: TGCGCCAGCAGCCGGCGACAGGCTCTTAGCACAGATACGCAGTATTTT
d_call: .; clone_size: .; j_call: TRBJ2-7; v_call: TRBV18; cdr3_aa: CASSPPGGYEQYF; cdr3_nt: TGTGCCAGCTCACCACCTGGAGGATACGAGCAGTACTTC
d_call: .; clone_size: once; j_call: TRBJ1-2; v_call: TRBV28; cdr3_aa: CASITSVVAGRYGYTF; cdr3_nt: TGTGCCAGCATCACCTCCGTCGTGGCAGGGCGCTATGGCTACACCTTC
d_call: .; clone_size: few; j_call: TRBJ1-1; v_call: TRBV27; cdr3_aa: CASSLGGNTEAFF; cdr3_nt: TGTGCCAGCAGTTTAGGGGGGAACACTGAAGCTTTCTTT
d_call: TRBD2; clone_size: .; j_call: TRBJ2-7; v_call: TRBV4-2; cdr3_aa: CASSHLSGGDIYEQYF; cdr3_nt: TGTGCCAGCAGCCACCTTAGCGGGGGGGATATCTACGAGCAGTACTTC
d_call: .; clone_size: .; j_call: TRBJ2-5; v_call: TRBV7-7; cdr3_aa: CASSLTRSGETQYF; cdr3_nt: TGTGCTAGCAGCTTGACCCGGAGCGGGGAGACCCAGTACTTC
d_call: .; clone_size: once; j_call: TRBJ1-2; v_call: TRBV7-2; cdr3_aa: CASSVGGTYGYTF; cdr3_nt: TGTGCCAGTTCGGTAGGGGGGACTTATGGCTACACCTTC
d_call: .; clone_size: once; j_call: TRBJ1-2; v_call: TRBV7-8; cdr3_aa: CASSFQSYGYTF; cdr3_nt: TGTGCCAGCAGCTTTCAAAGCTATGGCTACACCTTC
d_call: .; clone_size: once; j_call: TRBJ2-2; v_call: TRBV9; cdr3_aa: CASSVTPMQGKTGELFF; cdr3_nt: TGTGCCAGCAGCGTAACCCCAATGCAGGGGAAGACCGGGGAGCTGTTTTTT
d_call: .; clone_size: .; j_call: TRBJ2-5; v_call: TRBV11-2; cdr3_aa: CASSSREETQYF; cdr3_nt: TGTGCCAGCTCGTCCCGTGAAGAGACCCAGTACTTC
d_call: .; clone_size: .; j_call: TRBJ2-7; v_call: TRBV9; cdr3_aa: CASSRRGDSSYEQYF; cdr3_nt: TGTGCCAGCAGTCGTAGGGGGGACAGCTCCTACGAGCAGTACTTC
d_call: .; clone_size: .; j_call: TRBJ1-2; v_call: TRBV28; cdr3_aa: CASSLKWGGYGYTF; cdr3_nt: TGTGCCAGCAGTTTAAAGTGGGGGGGCTATGGCTACACCTTC
d_call: TRBD1; clone_size: .; j_call: TRBJ1-1; v_call: TRBV9; cdr3_aa: CASAGGTGRLGNTEAFF; cdr3_nt: TGTGCCAGCGCCGGTGGGACAGGCCGATTAGGGAACACTGAAGCTTTCTTT
d_call: .; clone_size: medium-sized; j_call: TRBJ1-4; v_call: TRBV12-3/TRBV12-4; cdr3_aa: CASSSANEKLFF; cdr3_nt: TGTGCCAGCAGTTCTGCGAACGAAAAACTGTTTTTT